This entry features one T cell receptor beta chain sequence. Its matching antigen is unknown. This CDR3 region has 12 residues. Trimming left V 7 bases short and J 2 bases short, with 12 bases between. CDR1 is DFQATT, CDR2 SNEGSKA, per germline (reference sequence). This record comes from a study of T cells in Graves' hyperthyroidism and ophthalmopathy. Lactation, pregnancy, other autoimmune disease or uncontrolled infection led to exclusion of patients. General observations from the study: A 13 V-J signature model discriminated ophthalmopathy versus stable hyperthyroidism.

Amplified TCR beta CDR3 regions derived from RNA transcripts. The study used the HTBI primer set for a first-round RT-PCR of the TCR CDR3. TCRdb ran MiXCR on the multiplex PCR reads and lists one entry per CDR3 protein. The data contain about 570,000 distinct CDR3 sequences, 40% to 55% of them singletons. The V call is TRBV20-1, the J call TRBJ2-7; perhaps TRBD2 as D (7 bases). Input material: peripheral blood or thyroid tissue (not recorded which). The receptor was isolated from an adult woman with Graves' disease, either hyperthyroidism or ophthalmopathy (not recorded which). DNA for the CDR3: TGCAGTGTTACGCGGGGGCCCTACGAGCAGTACTTC. Translating gives CSVTRGPYEQYF.